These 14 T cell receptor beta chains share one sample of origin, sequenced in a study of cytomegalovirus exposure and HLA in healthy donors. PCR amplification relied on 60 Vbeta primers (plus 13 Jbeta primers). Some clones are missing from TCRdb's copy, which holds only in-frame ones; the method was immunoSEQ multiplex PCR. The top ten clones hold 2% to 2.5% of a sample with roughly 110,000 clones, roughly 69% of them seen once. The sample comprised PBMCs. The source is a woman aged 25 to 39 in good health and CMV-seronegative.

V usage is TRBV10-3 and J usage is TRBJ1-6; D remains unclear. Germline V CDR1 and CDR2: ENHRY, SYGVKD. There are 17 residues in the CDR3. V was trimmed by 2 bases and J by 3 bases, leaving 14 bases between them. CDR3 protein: CAISEPLTGIYNSPLHF. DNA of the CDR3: TGTGCCATCAGTGAGCCCCTTACCGGGATCTATAATTCACCCCTCCACTTT.

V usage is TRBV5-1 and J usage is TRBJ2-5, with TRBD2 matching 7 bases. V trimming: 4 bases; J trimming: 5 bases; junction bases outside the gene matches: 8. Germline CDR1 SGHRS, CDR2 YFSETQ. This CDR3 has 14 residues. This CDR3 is CASSGEGFPETQYF. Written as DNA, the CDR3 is TGCGCCAGCAGCGGGGAGGGTTTTCCGGAGACCCAGTACTTC. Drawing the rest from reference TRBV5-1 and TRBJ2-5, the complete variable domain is KAGVTQTPRYLIKTRGQQVTLSCSPISGHRSVSWYQQTPGQGLQFLFEYFSETQRNKGNFPGRFSGRQFSNSRSEMNVSTLELGDSALYLCASSGEGFPETQYFGPGTRLLVL.

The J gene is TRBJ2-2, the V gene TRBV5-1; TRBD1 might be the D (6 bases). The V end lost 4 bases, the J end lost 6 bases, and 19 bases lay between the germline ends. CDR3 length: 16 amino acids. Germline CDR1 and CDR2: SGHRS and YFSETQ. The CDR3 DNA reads TGCGCCAGCAGCGTCAGGGGAACAGGGACGGCCGGGGAGCTGTTTTTT. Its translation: CASSVRGTGTAGELFF.

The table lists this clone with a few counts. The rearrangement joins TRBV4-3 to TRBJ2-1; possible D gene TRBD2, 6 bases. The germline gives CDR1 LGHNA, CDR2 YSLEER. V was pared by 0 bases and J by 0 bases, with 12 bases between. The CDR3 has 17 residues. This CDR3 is CASSQEIGRGSYNEQFF. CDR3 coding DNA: TGCGCCAGCAGCCAAGAGATTGGGCGGGGCTCCTACAATGAGCAGTTCTTC.

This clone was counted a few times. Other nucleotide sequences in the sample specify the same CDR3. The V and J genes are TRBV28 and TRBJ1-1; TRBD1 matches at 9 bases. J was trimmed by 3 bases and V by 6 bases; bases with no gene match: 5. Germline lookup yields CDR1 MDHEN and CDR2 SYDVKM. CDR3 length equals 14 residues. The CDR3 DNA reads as TGTGCCAGCAGAAACAGGGGGCGGGACACTGAAGCTTTCTTT. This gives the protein CASRNRGRDTEAFF.

In DNA, the CDR3 is TGTGCCAGCAGCAGCTCCACGGCGAGGCAGCCCCAGCATTTT. Translating it yields CASSSSTARQPQHF. The gene calls are TRBV2 and TRBJ1-5; D ambiguous. This CDR3 contains 14 residues. Trimming pared 6 bases from V and 7 bases from J, leaving 16 bases between. Germline CDR1 reads SNHLY; CDR2 reads FYNNEI.

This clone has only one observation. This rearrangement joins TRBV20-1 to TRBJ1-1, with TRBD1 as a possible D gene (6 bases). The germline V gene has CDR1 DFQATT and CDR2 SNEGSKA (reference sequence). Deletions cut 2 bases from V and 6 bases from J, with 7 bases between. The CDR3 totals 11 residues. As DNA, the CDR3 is TGCAGTGCTAGAACAGGGCCTGAAGCTTTCTTT. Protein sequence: CSARTGPEAFF.

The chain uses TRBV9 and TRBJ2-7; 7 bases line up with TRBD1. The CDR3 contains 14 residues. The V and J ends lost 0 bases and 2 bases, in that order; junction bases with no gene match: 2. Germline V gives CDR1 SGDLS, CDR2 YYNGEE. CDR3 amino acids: CASSVVDRAYEQYF. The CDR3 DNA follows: TGTGCCAGCAGCGTAGTTGACAGGGCCTACGAGCAGTACTTC.

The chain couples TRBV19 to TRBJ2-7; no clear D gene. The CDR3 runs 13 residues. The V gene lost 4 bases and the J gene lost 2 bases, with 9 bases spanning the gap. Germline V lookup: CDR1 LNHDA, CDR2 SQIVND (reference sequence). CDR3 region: CASSRASPYEQYF. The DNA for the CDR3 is TGTGCCAGTAGTAGGGCAAGCCCCTACGAGCAGTACTTC. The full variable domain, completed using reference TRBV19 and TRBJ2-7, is DGGITQSPKYLFRKEGQNVTLSCEQNLNHDAMYWYRQDPGQGLRLIYYSQIVNDFQKGDIAEGYSVSREKKESFPLTVTSAQKNPTAFYLCASSRASPYEQYFGPGTRLTVT.

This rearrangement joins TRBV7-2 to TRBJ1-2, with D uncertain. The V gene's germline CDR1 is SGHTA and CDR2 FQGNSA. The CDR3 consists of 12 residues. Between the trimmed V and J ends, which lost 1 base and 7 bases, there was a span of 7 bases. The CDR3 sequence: CASSLVPGGYTF. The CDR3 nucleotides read TGTGCCAGCAGCTTAGTACCAGGTGGCTACACCTTC.

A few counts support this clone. Here the CDR3 DNA reads TGTGCCAGCAGCGTCCAACAGGGGGTAAACACTGAAGCTTTCTTT. Its protein is CASSVQQGVNTEAFF. The chain uses TRBV9 and TRBJ1-1; 8 nucleotides line up with TRBD1. This CDR3 region has 15 residues. The V gene's germline CDR1 is SGDLS and CDR2 YYNGEE. J gave up 2 bases and V 2 bases, and 5 bases lay outside the gene matches.

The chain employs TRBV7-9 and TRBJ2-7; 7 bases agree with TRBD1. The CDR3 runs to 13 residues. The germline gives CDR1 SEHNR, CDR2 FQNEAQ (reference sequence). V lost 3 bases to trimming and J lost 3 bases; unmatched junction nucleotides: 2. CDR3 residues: CASSFRDSYEQYF. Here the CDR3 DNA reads TGTGCCAGCAGCTTCCGGGACAGCTACGAGCAGTACTTC.

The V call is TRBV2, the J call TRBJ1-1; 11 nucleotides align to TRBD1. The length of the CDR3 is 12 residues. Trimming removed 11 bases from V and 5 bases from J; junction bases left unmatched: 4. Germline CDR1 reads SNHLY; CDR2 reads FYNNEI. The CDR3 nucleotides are TGTGCCGGGGGGACAGGGGGGACTGAAGCTTTCTTT. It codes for CAGGTGGTEAFF.

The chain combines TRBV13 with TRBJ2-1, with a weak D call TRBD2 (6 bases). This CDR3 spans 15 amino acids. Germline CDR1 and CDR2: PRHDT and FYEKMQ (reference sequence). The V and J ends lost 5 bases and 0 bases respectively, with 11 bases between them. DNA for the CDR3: TGTGCCAGCAGCGAGGAGGGAAGCTCCTACAATGAGCAGTTCTTC. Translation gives CASSEEGSSYNEQFF.